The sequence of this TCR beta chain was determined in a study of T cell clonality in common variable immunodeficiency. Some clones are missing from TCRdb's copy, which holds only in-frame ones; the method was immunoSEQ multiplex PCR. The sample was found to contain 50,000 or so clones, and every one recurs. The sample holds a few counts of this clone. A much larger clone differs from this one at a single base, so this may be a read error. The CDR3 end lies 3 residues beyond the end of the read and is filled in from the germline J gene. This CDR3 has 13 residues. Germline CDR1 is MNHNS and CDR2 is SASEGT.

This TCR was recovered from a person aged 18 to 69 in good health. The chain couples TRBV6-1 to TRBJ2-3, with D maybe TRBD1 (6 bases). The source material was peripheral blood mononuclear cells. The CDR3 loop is CASSGTENQPQYF. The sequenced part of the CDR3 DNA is TGTGCCAGCAGTGGGACAGAAAATCAGCCG.